These 24 T cell receptor beta chains originate from one sample sequenced in a study of cytomegalovirus exposure and HLA in healthy donors. The PCR used 60 Vbeta and 13 Jbeta primers. TCRdb's copy holds only in-frame clones and misses some; the assay was immunoSEQ multiplex PCR. The sample shows under 70,000 clones, roughly 77% of them seen only once. Source material: PBMCs. These receptors originate from a female donor in good health and CMV-seronegative.

CDR3 protein: CASSVIGQGSVEAFF. The CDR3 DNA follows: TGTGCCAGCAGTGTAATTGGGCAGGGGTCGGTTGAAGCTTTCTTT. V and J are TRBV2 and TRBJ1-1, with D possibly TRBD1 on 6 matching bases. CDR3 size: 15 residues. V dropped 4 bases and J dropped 7 bases, with 19 bases sitting between them. Germline CDR1 is SNHLY and CDR2 is FYNNEI.

CDR3 DNA: TGTGCCAGCAGCTTAGGAGGACAGACCTATGGCTACACCTTC. Encoded protein: CASSLGGQTYGYTF. The genes are TRBV5-4 and TRBJ1-2; D is possibly TRBD1 (6 bases). The ends were cut back, 2 bases at V and 4 bases at J, with 12 bases in the middle. CDR3 length: 14 amino acids. CDR1 SGHNT and CDR2 YYREEE come from the germline V gene (reference sequence).

About this clone: Other DNA sequences in the sample encode the same CDR3. This chain links TRBV28 with TRBJ2-7; D ambiguous. The V gene's germline CDR1 is MDHEN and CDR2 SYDVKM. The V end was cut by 1 base, the J end by 3 bases, with 4 bases between. This CDR3 has 12 amino acids. CDR3 DNA: TGTGCCAGCAGTTTATCCCGCTACGAGCAGTACTTC. This translates into CASSLSRYEQYF. Based on the CDR3 plus reference TRBV28 and TRBJ2-7, the full variable domain is DVKVTQSSRYLVKRTGEKVFLECVQDMDHENMFWYRQDPGLGLRLIYFSYDVKMKEKGDIPEGYSVSREKKERFSLILESASTNQTSMYLCASSLSRYEQYFGPGTRLTVT.

The chain combines TRBV30 with TRBJ2-1, with D hard to call. Trimming shortened V by 2 bases and J by 7 bases, and 15 bases separated the two germline ends. The CDR3 extends over 14 amino acids. Germline CDR1 and CDR2: GTSNPN and SVGIG (reference sequence). The CDR3 loop reads CAWSSRFVRNEQFF. CDR3 coding DNA: TGTGCCTGGAGTTCCCGGTTTGTTCGGAATGAGCAGTTCTTC.

V and J are TRBV4-3 and TRBJ2-5; 12 positions match TRBD2. The J call is in doubt because the DNA end fits TRBJ2-7 better. Germline CDR1 LGHNA, CDR2 YSLEER. The CDR3 totals 15 residues. The CDR3 here is CASSQGGLAGYEQYF. The CDR3 region has the DNA TGCGCCAGCAGCCAAGGCGGACTAGCGGGATACGAGCAGTACTTC.

The chain uses TRBV7-2 and TRBJ2-3; 12 bases are a match to TRBD2. The CDR3 covers 16 residues. The V gene's germline CDR1 is SGHTA and CDR2 FQGNSA. V gave up 3 bases and J gave up 0 bases; unmatched junction bases: 1. CDR3 protein: CASSLGTSGSTDTQYF. The CDR3 nucleotides read TGTGCCAGCAGCTTGGGGACTAGCGGGAGCACAGATACGCAGTATTTT.

V and J are TRBV5-5 and TRBJ2-3; possible D gene TRBD2, 5 bases. This CDR3 is built from 17 residues. Germline loops: CDR1 SGHKS, CDR2 YYEKEE (reference sequence). Trimming removed 0 bases at V and 3 bases at J, with 17 bases between. As DNA, the CDR3 is TGTGCCAGCAGCTTGGGGTCGGACTTCGCTATAACAGATACGCAGTATTTT. Translation gives CASSLGSDFAITDTQYF.

V usage is TRBV19 and J usage is TRBJ1-4; D is perhaps TRBD1 (5 bases). Germline-derived CDR1 and CDR2 are LNHDA and SQIVND (reference sequence). Deletions cut 7 bases from V and 5 bases from J, with 8 bases between. This CDR3 spans 12 amino acids. CDR3 sequence (DNA): TGTGCCAGTATGACAGCAAATGAAAAACTGTTTTTT. This sequence encodes CASMTANEKLFF. Together with reference TRBV19 and TRBJ1-4, the CDR3 gives the full variable domain: DGGITQSPKYLFRKEGQNVTLSCEQNLNHDAMYWYRQDPGQGLRLIYYSQIVNDFQKGDIAEGYSVSREKKESFPLTVTSAQKNPTAFYLCASMTANEKLFFGSGTQLSVL.

This clone is a singleton in its sample. The chain joins TRBV30 to TRBJ2-6; 9 bases align to TRBD1. Germline V CDR1 and CDR2: GTSNPN, SVGIG (reference sequence). This CDR3 is 16 amino acids long. Trimming took 5 bases from V and 0 from J; bases not matched to a gene: 5. CDR3 sequence reads: CAWAQGAISGANVLTF. In DNA, the CDR3 is TGTGCCTGGGCACAGGGGGCGATCTCTGGGGCCAACGTCCTGACTTTC.

This clone was seen only a few times. The chain carries TRBV28 and TRBJ2-1, with 8 bases identical to TRBD1. With V trimmed by 1 base and J by 6 bases, 11 bases remained unmatched. There are 17 residues in the CDR3. The germline V gene has CDR1 MDHEN and CDR2 SYDVKM. CDR3 protein: CASSLFRSQGVGNEQFF. The CDR3 coding sequence is TGTGCCAGCAGTTTATTTCGATCACAGGGGGTCGGCAATGAGCAGTTCTTC.

The chain's CDR3 is CAWSFWAGGPETQYF. CDR3 nucleotide sequence: TGTGCCTGGAGTTTCTGGGCGGGGGGGCCAGAGACCCAGTACTTC. This chain connects TRBV30 to TRBJ2-5; 9 positions agree with TRBD2. Germline V gene lookup returns CDR1 GTSNPN and CDR2 SVGIG (reference sequence). This CDR3 has 15 amino acids. Trimming at V came to 2 bases and at J to 4 bases, leaving 8 bases not matched to a gene.

This chain joins TRBV7-2 and TRBJ1-1; TRBD1 might be the D (5 bases). The CDR3 is made up of 15 amino acids. CDR1 and CDR2 (germline): SGHTA, FQGNSA. V was cut by 1 base and J by 0 bases, with 9 bases left in between. In nucleotides, the CDR3 is TGTGCCAGCAGCTTAGGGGGGGTTATGAACACTGAAGCTTTCTTT. It yields the protein CASSLGGVMNTEAFF. The full variable domain, completed using reference TRBV7-2 and TRBJ1-1, is GAGVSQSPSNKVTEKGKDVELRCDPISGHTALYWYRQSLGQGLEFLIYFQGNSAPDKSGLPSDRFSAERTGGSVSTLTIQRTQQEDSAVYLCASSLGGVMNTEAFFGQGTRLTVV.

This clone was detected only a few times. The J gene is TRBJ2-1, the V gene TRBV21-1; the table's D call TRBD2 went unverified against the DNA. TRBV21-1 is a pseudogene locus. The CDR3 consists of 15 residues. CDR3 coding DNA: TGTGCCAGCAGCCTAAAGAATGGAGGGGACAATGAGCAGTTCTTC. Translated, it gives CASSLKNGGDNEQFF.

V and J are TRBV5-1 and TRBJ2-1, with 9 bases lining up with TRBD2. Per germline, CDR1 SGHRS and CDR2 YFSETQ. The V gene end was trimmed by 1 base and the J gene end by 9 bases; junction bases not matched to a gene: 11. The CDR3 has 16 residues. The CDR3 sequence: CASSLPGLASSGEQFF. CDR3 in DNA: TGCGCCAGCAGCTTGCCGGGACTAGCTAGCAGCGGTGAGCAGTTCTTC. The whole variable domain, filled in from reference TRBV5-1 and TRBJ2-1, reads KAGVTQTPRYLIKTRGQQVTLSCSPISGHRSVSWYQQTPGQGLQFLFEYFSETQRNKGNFPGRFSGRQFSNSRSEMNVSTLELGDSALYLCASSLPGLASSGEQFFGPGTRLTVL.

The chain links TRBV10-3 to TRBJ2-7; D gene unclear. Trimming took off 4 bases at V and 2 bases at J, with 9 bases between the two ends. This CDR3 is built from 13 residues. CDR1 is ENHRY and CDR2 is SYGVKD in the germline V gene. The CDR3 reads CAISGGSTYEQYF. The CDR3 coding sequence is TGTGCCATCAGTGGAGGATCGACCTACGAGCAGTACTTC.

CDR3 nucleotides: TGTGCCAGTAGTACGCGTGGAGAGACCCAGTACTTC. As protein: CASSTRGETQYF. This chain connects TRBV19 to TRBJ2-5, with D uncertain. This CDR3 contains 12 residues. CDR1 and CDR2 (germline): LNHDA, SQIVND (reference sequence). The V end was cut by 4 bases, the J end by 4 bases, with 7 bases between.

In DNA, the CDR3 is TGTGCCAGCAAGGGGTCCGGGGCCAACGTCCTGACTTTC. Residues: CASKGSGANVLTF. This chain links TRBV25-1 with TRBJ2-6; D is possibly TRBD1 (5 bases). CDR3 length equals 13 residues. Germline CDR1 is MGHDK and CDR2 is SYGVNS. V lost 7 bases, J lost 4 bases, and 8 bases lay in between.

The chain combines TRBV5-1 with TRBJ2-7; TRBD2 is a possible D gene (6 bases). Germline V gene sequence: CDR1 SGHRS, CDR2 YFSETQ. The CDR3 consists of 16 residues. Trimming took 0 bases from V and 6 from J, leaving 19 bases between them. The CDR3 sequence is CASSLAFASAQPEQYF. CDR3 DNA sequence: TGCGCCAGCAGCTTGGCCTTCGCTAGCGCACAGCCCGAGCAGTACTTC.

V usage is TRBV18 and J usage is TRBJ1-2; D gene ambiguous. Germline V CDR1 and CDR2: KGHSH, LQKENI. The CDR3 extends over 13 amino acids. V was trimmed by 2 bases and J by 3 bases, leaving 7 bases between them. As DNA, the CDR3 is TGTGCCAGCTCACCAGAGGCAGACTATGGCTACACCTTC. Amino acids: CASSPEADYGYTF.

The chain joins TRBV4-1 to TRBJ2-2; 16 bases line up with TRBD2. Germline lookup yields CDR1 MGHRA and CDR2 YSYEKL. V shed 2 bases and J 1 base; nucleotides not matched to a gene: 10. This CDR3 has 21 residues. The CDR3 sequence: CASSQPGLAGGRKENTGELFF. The DNA for the CDR3 is TGCGCCAGCAGCCAACCGGGACTAGCGGGAGGGCGAAAGGAGAACACCGGGGAGCTGTTTTTT.

CDR3 residues: CASSPAGGTEAFF. In DNA form, the CDR3 reads TGTGCCAGCTCACCGGCGGGGGGAACTGAAGCTTTCTTT. V and J are TRBV18 and TRBJ1-1; possible D gene TRBD1, 5 bases. V was pared by 3 bases and J by 5 bases, with 10 bases between. From germline, CDR1 is KGHSH and CDR2 LQKENI. CDR3 size: 13 residues.

The chain combines TRBV19 with TRBJ1-1, with D uncertain. The CDR3 covers 13 residues. The germline CDR1 and CDR2 sequences are LNHDA and SQIVND (reference sequence). V lost 7 bases and J 3 bases, leaving 12 bases between the germline ends. As DNA, the CDR3 is TGTGCCAGTAATGCCCGCGGATACACTGAAGCTTTCTTT. As protein: CASNARGYTEAFF.

The chain joins TRBV11-3 to TRBJ2-3, with 7 bases fitting TRBD2. The V segment lost 2 bases and the J segment 2 bases; nucleotides outside the gene matches: 7. The CDR3 is 16 amino acids. The V gene's germline CDR1 is SGHNT and CDR2 YENEEA. CDR3 sequence (DNA): TGTGCCAGCAGCTTAACTAGCGACCGACCCACAGATACGCAGTATTTT. Its translation: CASSLTSDRPTDTQYF.

V gene TRBV4-2 combines with J gene TRBJ2-1, with 9 bases that match TRBD2. Germline trimming cut 0 bases from V and 9 bases from J; bases unmatched to any gene: 9. This CDR3 contains 16 residues. From germline, CDR1 is LGHNA and CDR2 YNFKEQ. CDR3 nucleotides: TGTGCCAGCAGCCAAGATCCAGCGGGAGGATTTTTTGAGCAGTTCTTC. Amino acids: CASSQDPAGGFFEQFF.